This passage covers 25 T cell receptor beta chains from one sample sequenced in a study of T cell responses to AZD1222 COVID-19 vaccine. Here immunoSEQ multiplex PCR was the method, and the copy in TCRdb shows in-frame clones only, minus some. The sample gives about 140,000 clones, just under 95% of which show up once; roughly 5% is in the top ten. The input for sequencing was peripheral blood, taken on day 0 of AZD1222 vaccination. All receptors derive from an adult in good health.

This chain connects TRBV5-8 to TRBJ1-2; D ambiguous. Trimming took off 0 bases at V and 3 bases at J, with 6 bases between the two ends. This CDR3 contains 13 residues. Germline assignment: CDR1 SGHTS and CDR2 YDEGEE. This CDR3 reads CASSLAGDYGYTF. CDR3 in DNA: TGTGCCAGCAGCTTGGCTGGGGACTATGGCTACACCTTC.

V gene TRBV5-8 combines with J gene TRBJ1-5, with D possibly TRBD1 on 6 matching bases. V lost 2 bases, J lost 5 bases, and 8 bases lay in between. The CDR3 extends over 13 amino acids. Germline CDR1 is SGHTS and CDR2 is YDEGEE. CDR3 nucleotide sequence: TGTGCCAGCAGCTTCCAGGGGTATCAGCCCCAGCATTTT. The encoded protein is CASSFQGYQPQHF.

The chain carries TRBV12-3 or TRBV12-4 and TRBJ1-2; the D gene is possibly TRBD1 (5 bases). This CDR3 is built from 13 residues. Trimming shortened V by 5 bases and J by 5 bases, and 12 bases separated the two germline ends. The chain's CDR3 is CASSVPGAYGYTF. The CDR3 DNA sequence: TGTGCCAGCAGTGTTCCTGGGGCTTATGGCTACACCTTC.

This clone was seen only a few times. V usage is TRBV5-6 and J usage is TRBJ2-1; the D call may be TRBD1 or TRBD2 (5 bases each). Germline V gives CDR1 SGHDT, CDR2 YYEEEE. With 4 bases removed from V and 4 bases from J, the gap between germline ends came to 15 bases. The CDR3 sequence is 15 residues long. The DNA of the CDR3 is TGTGCCAGCAGCCCAGCCGGGACCGCGTACAATGAGCAGTTCTTC. Amino acids: CASSPAGTAYNEQFF. Variable domain in full (rest from reference TRBV5-6 and TRBJ2-1): DAGVTQSPTHLIKTRGQQVTLRCSPKSGHDTVSWYQQALGQGPQFIFQYYEEEERQRGNFPDRFSGHQFPNYSSELNVNALLLGDSALYLCASSPAGTAYNEQFFGPGTRLTVL.

The chain combines TRBV7-6 with TRBJ1-3, with a weak D call TRBD1 (6 bases). Germline CDR1 reads SGHVS; CDR2 reads FNYEAQ. V was trimmed by 2 bases and J by 0 bases, leaving 8 bases between them. The CDR3 extends over 15 amino acids. CDR3 nucleotide sequence: TGTGCCAGCAGCTTAACGGACAGCTCTGGAAACACCATATATTTT. Translating gives CASSLTDSSGNTIYF.

The chain has TRBV6-5 and TRBJ1-1, with 7 bases that match TRBD1. Per germline, CDR1 MNHEY and CDR2 SVGAGI. The CDR3 covers 14 residues. The V gene end was trimmed by 7 bases and the J gene end by 0 bases; junction bases not matched to a gene: 5. CDR3: CASMRTGLNTEAFF. The CDR3 DNA follows: TGTGCCAGCATGCGGACAGGATTGAACACTGAAGCTTTCTTT.

The chain links TRBV7-9 to TRBJ2-3; 11 bases match TRBD2. The CDR3 is 14 amino acids. Germline values: CDR1 SEHNR, CDR2 FQNEAQ (reference sequence). Trimming at V came to 7 bases and at J to 8 bases, leaving 8 bases not matched to a gene. The CDR3 coding sequence is TGTGCCAGCAACCTAGCGGGGGGCCTAGGTACGCAGTATTTT. Protein product: CASNLAGGLGTQYF.

This clone was observed once. CDR3 protein: CASSLTGGPETQYF. CDR3 DNA: TGTGCCAGCAGCTTAACCGGGGGCCCCGAGACCCAGTACTTC. The J gene is TRBJ2-5, the V gene TRBV7-2; the D call may be TRBD1 or TRBD2 (6 bases each). CDR1 and CDR2 from the germline V gene are SGHTA and FQGNSA. V was clipped by 2 bases and J by 5 bases, with 12 bases between them. This CDR3 is 14 amino acids long.

The V gene is TRBV15, the J gene TRBJ2-2; 7 bases are shared with TRBD1. With V trimmed by 0 bases and J by 6 bases, 4 bases remained unmatched. The CDR3 spans 15 residues. The germline gives CDR1 LNHNV, CDR2 YYDKDF (reference sequence). CDR3 loop: CATSRERQGSGELFF. For the CDR3, the DNA is TGTGCCACCAGCAGAGAAAGACAGGGTTCCGGGGAGCTGTTTTTT.

The CDR3 loop is CASSLRWDSHYTF. The CDR3 DNA is TGTGCCAGCAGCTTACGCTGGGACTCTCACTACACCTTC. The chain combines TRBV5-5 with TRBJ1-2; maybe TRBD1 (5 bases). Germline loops: CDR1 SGHKS, CDR2 YYEKEE (reference sequence). The CDR3 runs to 13 residues. V lost 2 bases to trimming and J lost 10 bases, with 15 bases between them.

V usage is TRBV7-2 and J usage is TRBJ1-4, with D unclear. Germline lookup yields CDR1 SGHTA and CDR2 FQGNSA. This CDR3 is 12 amino acids long. Trimming removed 1 base from V and 10 bases from J, with 7 bases in between. CDR3 in amino acids: CASSLVRGKLFF. CDR3 coding DNA: TGTGCCAGCAGCTTAGTTCGGGGAAAACTGTTTTTT. The full variable domain, its missing parts supplied by reference TRBV7-2 and TRBJ1-4, is GAGVSQSPSNKVTEKGKDVELRCDPISGHTALYWYRQSLGQGLEFLIYFQGNSAPDKSGLPSDRFSAERTGGSVSTLTIQRTQQEDSAVYLCASSLVRGKLFFGSGTQLSVL.

This rearrangement joins TRBV3-1 (or the pseudogene TRBV3-2) to TRBJ1-1; no firm D call. Germline V gene sequence: CDR1 LGHDT, CDR2 YNNKEL (reference sequence). This CDR3 spans 14 amino acids. Trimming cost V 0 bases and J 4 bases, with 9 bases left between them. Here the CDR3 DNA reads TGTGCCAGCAGCCAAGATCTGGCAGGCACTGAAGCTTTCTTT. Residues: CASSQDLAGTEAFF.

The chain carries TRBV10-3 and TRBJ1-2; D is perhaps TRBD1 (6 bases). The V and J ends lost 0 bases and 7 bases respectively, with 15 bases between them. Germline V gene data show CDR1 as ENHRY and CDR2 as SYGVKD. The CDR3 length is 15 residues. CDR3 protein: CAISESMGGAGGYTF. The CDR3 DNA is TGTGCCATCAGTGAGTCGATGGGGGGGGCCGGTGGCTACACCTTC.

The gene calls are TRBV4-1 and TRBJ1-4; D may be TRBD1 (6 bases). The germline V and J ends were trimmed by 1 base and 7 bases, with 22 bases remaining between them. CDR1 is MGHRA and CDR2 is YSYEKL in the germline V gene. The CDR3 length is 18 residues. In nucleotides, the CDR3 is TGCGCCAGCAGCCAAGGCCCTGGGGGGGCGGGCGAACTTGAAAAACTGTTTTTT. This translates into CASSQGPGGAGELEKLFF.

The chain recombines TRBV5-4 with TRBJ2-7, with 12 bases fitting TRBD2. CDR3 length equals 13 residues. Germline CDR1 SGHNT, CDR2 YYREEE (reference sequence). V lost 4 bases, J lost 11 bases, and 7 bases stayed unmatched. CDR3 sequence: CASSDGLAGGKYF. The CDR3 nucleotides are TGTGCCAGCAGCGATGGCCTAGCGGGAGGGAAGTACTTC.

J is TRBJ1-6 and V is TRBV28; TRBD1 might be the D (5 bases). CDR3 length: 18 residues. Trimming removed 6 bases from V and 0 bases from J, with 18 bases in between. CDR1 MDHEN and CDR2 SYDVKM come from the germline V gene. CDR3 sequence reads: CASRVPWGRDSYNSPLHF. The CDR3 bases are TGTGCCAGCAGGGTCCCGTGGGGCAGAGACTCCTATAATTCACCCCTCCACTTT.

The chain combines TRBV19 with TRBJ2-2, with D maybe TRBD2 (7 bases). The germline gives CDR1 LNHDA, CDR2 SQIVND (reference sequence). V lost 0 bases to trimming and J lost 0 bases, with 20 bases between them. The CDR3 is 20 amino acids. The CDR3 bases are TGTGCCAGTAGTATAGATCTTCGAGTCGGGGGGCACGCGAACACCGGGGAGCTGTTTTTT. Amino acids: CASSIDLRVGGHANTGELFF.

The chain links TRBV3-1 (or the pseudogene TRBV3-2) to TRBJ2-7; TRBD2 matches 13 bases. After removal of 4 bases from V and 0 bases from J, the junction contained 6 bases not matched to a gene. CDR1 is LGHDT, CDR2 YNNKEL, per germline (reference sequence). This CDR3 region has 17 residues. The CDR3 here is CASSLTSGRASSYEQYF. Written as DNA, the CDR3 is TGTGCCAGCAGCCTCACTAGCGGGAGGGCCAGCTCCTACGAGCAGTACTTC.

The rearrangement uses TRBV7-8 and TRBJ1-1; D remains unclear. Trimming took 3 bases from V and 2 from J, leaving 10 bases between them. The CDR3 runs to 14 residues. CDR1 and CDR2 from the germline V gene are SGHVS and FQNEAQ. The CDR3 protein is CASSLLLGNTEAFF. The CDR3 nucleotides read TGTGCCAGCAGCTTGTTGCTGGGAAACACTGAAGCTTTCTTT.

V and J are TRBV19 and TRBJ2-2; perhaps TRBD1 as D (6 bases). Trimming stripped 6 bases from V and 4 bases from J, with 12 bases between. Germline V gene lookup returns CDR1 LNHDA and CDR2 SQIVND (reference sequence). This CDR3 has 14 residues. The CDR3 here is CASSVGQLTGELFF. The CDR3 DNA sequence: TGTGCCAGTAGCGTAGGACAGCTCACCGGGGAGCTGTTTTTT. The full variable domain, with the rest looked up from reference TRBV19 and TRBJ2-2, is DGGITQSPKYLFRKEGQNVTLSCEQNLNHDAMYWYRQDPGQGLRLIYYSQIVNDFQKGDIAEGYSVSREKKESFPLTVTSAQKNPTAFYLCASSVGQLTGELFFGEGSRLTVL.

About this clone itself: The junction differs from germline at one of its ends, possibly a read error. The chain couples TRBV7-7 to TRBJ2-1; no definite D call. The germline V gene has CDR1 SSHAT and CDR2 FNYEAQ (reference sequence). There are 13 residues in the CDR3. The CDR3 here is CASSPDGNNEQFF. The CDR3 DNA follows: TGTGCTAGCAGCCCGGACGGTAACAATGAGCAGTTCTTC.

The rearrangement links TRBV5-1 to TRBJ2-2; D ambiguous. This CDR3 comprises 14 residues. Between the trimmed V and J ends, which lost 0 bases and 4 bases, there was a span of 7 bases. The germline gives CDR1 SGHRS, CDR2 YFSETQ. The CDR3 loop is CASSLAPATGELFF. In DNA, the CDR3 is TGCGCCAGCAGCTTGGCCCCAGCCACCGGGGAGCTGTTTTTT.

The CDR3 reads CASSPPGLDLYEQYF. CDR3 sequence (DNA): TGTGCCAGCTCACCCCCGGGACTAGACCTCTACGAGCAGTACTTC. The chain recombines TRBV18 with TRBJ2-7; 8 bases map to TRBD2. V was clipped by 3 bases and J by 3 bases; unmatched bases: 7. The CDR3 consists of 15 residues. CDR1 is KGHSH and CDR2 is LQKENI in the germline V gene.

This chain joins TRBV11-3 and TRBJ2-2, with TRBD2 identical over 7 bases. J was trimmed by 4 bases and V by 0 bases; bases with no gene match: 11. This CDR3 has 18 amino acids. Germline lookup yields CDR1 SGHNT and CDR2 YENEEA. This CDR3 is CASSLDHLTGGTTGELFF. CDR3 in DNA: TGTGCCAGCAGCTTAGATCACCTAACGGGGGGAACCACCGGGGAGCTGTTTTTT.

V usage is TRBV5-3 and J usage is TRBJ1-2; D may be TRBD1 (6 bases). TRBV5-3 counts as an open reading frame of uncertain function. CDR3 length: 13 amino acids. Trimming took 1 base from V and 6 from J, leaving 10 bases between them. CDR3 amino acids: CARSLRRGDGYTF. Here the CDR3 DNA reads TGTGCCAGAAGCTTGCGCAGGGGTGATGGCTACACCTTC.